This T cell receptor (beta chain) is drawn from a study of CD8 T cells in Susac syndrome. Study conclusions and caveats: Within total CD8+ repertoires, approximately 16 Susac-specific public clones were found, and within CD8+ TEMRA repertoires, five.

With random hexamers, reverse transcription was performed on about 0.5 to 1 ug of RNA. Multiplex immunoSEQ PCR targeted 54 Vbeta and 13 Jbeta TCR beta segments. TCRdb recomputed calls from the immunoSEQ multiplex PCR reads with MiXCR, one row per CDR3 protein. The sample carries 80,000 to 90,000 distinct CDR3 sequences, more than 85% recorded once. CDR1 and CDR2 (germline): LNHDA, SQIVND (reference sequence). V was pared by 4 bases and J by 7 bases, with 10 bases between. The CDR3 runs 13 residues. Turning to this clonotype: Its antigen remains unidentified.

The genes are TRBV19 and TRBJ2-2, with TRBD1 as a possible D gene (6 bases). The TCR comes from a human donor with Susac syndrome. The sequencing sample was made of CD8+ T cells from PBMCs. The CDR3 DNA reads as TGTGCCAGTAGTAGCCAGACAGGCGGGGAGCTGTTTTTT. Amino acid sequence: CASSSQTGGELFF. Filled out from reference TRBV19 and TRBJ2-2, the complete variable domain reads DGGITQSPKYLFRKEGQNVTLSCEQNLNHDAMYWYRQDPGQGLRLIYYSQIVNDFQKGDIAEGYSVSREKKESFPLTVTSAQKNPTAFYLCASSSQTGGELFFGEGSRLTVL.